This T cell receptor beta chain stems from a study of CD8+CD57+ T cells in acquired aplastic anemia. Broader study findings: The number of CD8+ CDR3 sequences shared by patients and controls was 25 to 35.

This CDR3 is built from 11 residues. Germline CDR1 reads DFQATT; CDR2 reads SNEGSKA (reference sequence). Trimming removed 4 bases at V and 12 bases at J, with 13 bases between. The TCR beta profiling, which covered VDJ combination and CDR3 sequence, was carried out using genomic DNA as the template. TCRdb re-analysed the reads in MiXCR, keeping a single row per CDR3 protein. The top ten clones hold about 60% of a sample with just over 200,000 distinct CDR3 sequences, roughly two thirds of them seen once. Individuals selected for sequencing had exhibited CD8+CD57+ cell expansion on flow cytometry. All patients had severe acquired aplastic anemia. This clonotype was observed a handful of times. The target antigen is unknown.

The rearrangement uses TRBV20-1 and TRBJ2-1; weak D call: TRBD2 (6 bases). This TCR was sampled from a human donor with aplastic anemia. The material sequenced was sorted CD4+, CD8+, or CD8+CD57+ T cells (not recorded which) from PBMCs. The CDR3 bases are TGCAGTGCTAAGGCCCAGGGAGGGCAGTTCTTC. Translation: CSAKAQGGQFF.